The 30 T cell receptor beta chains below were found in one sample sequenced in a study of chemoradiotherapy in HPV16-positive cancers. Libraries were prepared by immunoSEQ multiplex PCR; TCRdb keeps only in-frame clonotypes and omits some of them. This sample has about 22,000 clones; around 73% occur once, and the top ten carry around 2.5%. Collection of the sample occurred from a patient who underwent chemoradiotherapy. The receptors shown here come from a human donor with HPV-associated anogenital cancer.

V usage is TRBV11-2 and J usage is TRBJ2-1; D tentatively fits TRBD1 or TRBD2 (5 bases each). The CDR3 runs 15 residues. The germline V gene has CDR1 SGHAT and CDR2 FQNNGV. Trimming cost V 1 base and J 4 bases, with 11 bases left between them. CDR3 amino acids: CASSLGQRSYNEQFF. DNA of the CDR3: TGTGCCAGCAGCTTAGGACAGCGGAGTTACAATGAGCAGTTCTTC.

This rearrangement joins TRBV19 to TRBJ2-7, with TRBD1 matching 9 bases. The CDR3 covers 16 residues. Germline CDR1 and CDR2: LNHDA and SQIVND (reference sequence). The V gene end was trimmed by 1 base and the J gene end by 5 bases; junction bases not matched to a gene: 9. The CDR3 sequence: CASSIVPGTGSNEQYF. The CDR3 region has the DNA TGTGCCAGTAGTATAGTTCCCGGGACAGGGTCCAACGAGCAGTACTTC.

This clone was detected a few times. The chain joins TRBV20-1 to TRBJ1-2, with 7 positions matching TRBD1. The germline V gene encodes CDR1 DFQATT and CDR2 SNEGSKA (reference sequence). CDR3 length: 11 amino acids. Trimming removed 5 bases from V and 9 bases from J; junction bases left unmatched: 6. CDR3 protein: CSARDSQSYTF. In DNA form, the CDR3 reads TGCAGTGCTCGGGACAGCCAGAGCTACACCTTC.

The chain has TRBV19 and TRBJ1-4; D gene ambiguous. Germline V gene data show CDR1 as LNHDA and CDR2 as SQIVND (reference sequence). Trimming took 5 bases from V and 9 from J, leaving 13 bases between them. This CDR3 is built from 13 residues. This chain's CDR3 is CASSAGRLQKLFF. In nucleotides, the CDR3 is TGTGCCAGTAGTGCCGGGAGACTTCAAAAACTGTTTTTT.

The rearrangement joins TRBV30 to TRBJ2-1, with D unresolved. The CDR3 is made up of 17 amino acids. Looked up from germline, CDR1 is GTSNPN and CDR2 is SVGIG (reference sequence). Trimming took off 3 bases at V and 0 bases at J, with 18 bases between the two ends. The CDR3 bases are TGTGCCTGGAGGCCCCGCGGAGAAAAGAGCTCCTACAATGAGCAGTTCTTC. Residues: CAWRPRGEKSSYNEQFF.

The rearrangement uses TRBV30 and TRBJ1-3, with D unresolved. The CDR3 spans 12 residues. The V gene's germline CDR1 is GTSNPN and CDR2 SVGIG (reference sequence). Trimming took 2 bases from V and 3 from J, leaving 5 bases between them. CDR3 sequence: CAWSHNGNTIYF. CDR3 coding DNA: TGTGCCTGGAGTCATAATGGAAACACCATATATTTT.

The rearrangement links TRBV7-2 to TRBJ2-1; D gene ambiguous. The CDR3 runs 14 residues. V was pared by 5 bases and J by 9 bases, with 17 bases between. The germline gives CDR1 SGHTA, CDR2 FQGNSA. CDR3 in DNA: TGTGCCAGCAGCCCGGCCAGCGAGGTCGTTGAGCAGTTCTTC. Translated, it gives CASSPASEVVEQFF.

The chain links TRBV4-3 to TRBJ1-2; TRBD1 is a possible D gene (5 bases). Germline CDR1 and CDR2: LGHNA and YSLEER. The CDR3 covers 15 residues. Trimming cost V 0 bases and J 6 bases, with 14 bases left between them. The CDR3 coding sequence is TGCGCCAGCAGCCAAGATAGGGGTACAGCAGATGGCTACACCTTC. Its translation is CASSQDRGTADGYTF.

This rearrangement joins TRBV5-4 to TRBJ2-5, with TRBD2 matching 8 bases. Germline V gene data show CDR1 as SGHNT and CDR2 as YYREEE (reference sequence). After removal of 3 bases from V and 3 bases from J, the junction contained 10 bases not matched to a gene. The CDR3 is made up of 16 amino acids. The CDR3 bases are TGTGCCAGCAGCTCGGGCCCGGCGGGGGGAAAAGAGACCCAGTACTTC. Residues: CASSSGPAGGKETQYF.

This rearrangement joins TRBV18 to TRBJ1-5; TRBD1 agrees at 9 bases. Germline V CDR1 and CDR2: KGHSH, LQKENI. CDR3 length: 14 amino acids. V shed 8 bases, J shed 3 bases, and the junction held 5 bases outside the gene matches. In nucleotides, the CDR3 is TGTGCCAGCCATGGACAGGGGCACAATCAGCCCCAGCATTTT. Its protein is CASHGQGHNQPQHF.

This chain connects TRBV9 to TRBJ1-1; the match to TRBD1 covers 10 bases. Trimming cost V 5 bases and J 5 bases; bases outside gene matches: 3. From germline, CDR1 is SGDLS and CDR2 YYNGEE. The CDR3 loop spans 13 amino acids. Written as DNA, the CDR3 is TGTGCCAGCAGTGACAGGGGGCGAACTGAAGCTTTCTTT. It encodes CASSDRGRTEAFF.

The CDR3 sequence: CASSSSSPGRSSYEQYF. The CDR3 DNA is TGTGCCAGCAGCTCCTCCTCTCCGGGTCGTAGCTCCTACGAGCAGTACTTC. V and J are TRBV7-2 and TRBJ2-7, with unresolved D. CDR3 length: 17 amino acids. Germline V gene lookup returns CDR1 SGHTA and CDR2 FQGNSA. The V end was cut by 4 bases, the J end by 0 bases, with 19 bases between.

This rearrangement joins TRBV7-9 to TRBJ2-7, with 14 bases aligning to TRBD2. CDR1 is SEHNR, CDR2 FQNEAQ, per germline (reference sequence). With 5 bases clipped from V and 10 bases from J, the junction kept 4 bases outside the gene matches. The CDR3 loop spans 13 amino acids. CDR3 bases: TGTGCCAGCAGCGCCGGGACTAGCGGGAGACAGTACTTC. It specifies CASSAGTSGRQYF.

Comments on this clone: The junction shows a germline mismatch at one end, possibly a read error. The chain employs TRBV11-2 and TRBJ2-7; 9 bases map to TRBD1. This CDR3 region has 18 residues. Germline CDR1 is SGHAT and CDR2 is FQNNGV. Written as DNA, the CDR3 is TGTGCCAGCAGCTTAGGGGGACAGGGCAGGTCAAGCAACTACGAGGAGTACTTC. Translating gives CASSLGGQGRSSNYEEYF.

The rearrangement uses TRBV2 and TRBJ2-5; D is undetermined. The end of the DNA fits TRBJ2-7 better, so the J call may be wrong. CDR1 is SNHLY and CDR2 is FYNNEI in the germline V gene. The CDR3 has 11 amino acids. CDR3 sequence: CASSELSEQYF. The CDR3, as DNA: TGTGCCAGCAGTGAACTCAGCGAGCAGTACTTC.

This clone was recorded only once. This chain links TRBV7-2 with TRBJ2-2; D might be TRBD2 (6 bases). The germline gives CDR1 SGHTA, CDR2 FQGNSA. V was cut by 5 bases and J by 7 bases, with 14 bases left in between. This CDR3 is 14 amino acids long. The CDR3 is CASSLGGPVGELFF. CDR3 in DNA: TGTGCCAGCAGCCTTGGAGGGCCGGTCGGGGAGCTGTTTTTT.

The V and J genes are TRBV30 and TRBJ2-1, with 9 bases identical to TRBD2. The V and J ends lost 3 bases and 0 bases, in that order; junction bases with no gene match: 3. Germline V gives CDR1 GTSNPN, CDR2 SVGIG (reference sequence). The CDR3 spans 15 residues. The CDR3 nucleotides are TGTGCCTGGAGCGATAGCGGGAGCTCCTACAATGAGCAGTTCTTC. It translates to CAWSDSGSSYNEQFF.

CDR3 loop: CASQKGVRQSNEKLFF. Written as DNA, the CDR3 is TGTGCCAGCCAAAAAGGCGTACGACAGTCAAATGAAAAACTGTTTTTT. The chain couples TRBV7-8 to TRBJ1-4, with D tentatively TRBD1 (5 bases). Germline lookup yields CDR1 SGHVS and CDR2 FQNEAQ. V shed 8 bases and J shed 5 bases, with 21 bases lying between them. The CDR3 covers 16 residues.

V and J are TRBV15 and TRBJ2-5, with TRBD1 matching 10 bases. The CDR3 consists of 13 residues. The V and J ends lost 1 base and 9 bases, in that order; junction bases with no gene match: 2. Germline V gene lookup returns CDR1 LNHNV and CDR2 YYDKDF (reference sequence). DNA for the CDR3: TGTGCCACCAGCAGAGGACAGGGGGCTGCCCAGTACTTC. Its protein product is CATSRGQGAAQYF.

The gene calls are TRBV2 and TRBJ2-7; no clear D gene. Germline V gene data show CDR1 as SNHLY and CDR2 as FYNNEI. V was clipped by 3 bases and J by 4 bases, with 13 bases between them. The CDR3 runs 14 residues. This CDR3 is CASSENALGYEQYF. The CDR3 nucleotides read TGTGCCAGCAGTGAGAATGCGCTCGGGTACGAGCAGTACTTC.

This clone was seen a handful of times. This chain connects TRBV9 to TRBJ2-7; TRBD1 aligns across 11 bases. From germline, CDR1 is SGDLS and CDR2 YYNGEE. V lost 1 base to trimming and J lost 2 bases; unmatched junction nucleotides: 2. This CDR3 is 15 amino acids long. CDR3 sequence reads: CASSVLGQGAYEQYF. Here the CDR3 DNA reads TGTGCCAGCAGCGTATTGGGACAGGGGGCCTACGAGCAGTACTTC.

V usage is TRBV5-4 and J usage is TRBJ2-3; 9 bases align to TRBD2. Per the germline V gene, CDR1 is SGHNT and CDR2 is YYREEE (reference sequence). The J segment lost 2 bases and the V segment lost 4 bases, leaving 8 bases of the junction unmatched. The CDR3 runs 16 residues. CDR3 in DNA: TGTGCCAGCAGCCTAGCGGGGAGTAGGAACACAGATACGCAGTATTTT. It translates to CASSLAGSRNTDTQYF.

The DNA of the CDR3 is TGTGCCAGCTCACAGGACAGGGGGCCGTATGGCTACACCTTC. It specifies CASSQDRGPYGYTF. The chain employs TRBV18 and TRBJ1-2; 11 nucleotides line up with TRBD1. Unmatched junction bases numbered 3, after V lost 4 bases and J lost 5 bases. There are 14 residues in the CDR3. Per the germline V gene, CDR1 is KGHSH and CDR2 is LQKENI.

In its sample, this clone was seen a few times. The V gene is TRBV2, the J gene TRBJ1-5; D gene ambiguous. V was cut by 4 bases and J by 6 bases, with 13 bases left in between. Germline CDR1 SNHLY, CDR2 FYNNEI. The CDR3 runs to 14 residues. CDR3 DNA sequence: TGTGCCAGCAGTGGCGGTCAGGTTAGTCAGCCCCAGCATTTT. Translating it yields CASSGGQVSQPQHF.

The chain is built from TRBV4-3 and TRBJ1-2; no clear D gene. Between the trimmed V and J ends, which lost 5 bases and 4 bases, there was a span of 20 bases. This CDR3 comprises 16 residues. Germline lookup yields CDR1 LGHNA and CDR2 YSLEER. This chain's CDR3 is CASSYGVRSEAYGYTF. The CDR3 nucleotides are TGCGCCAGCAGCTATGGGGTAAGGTCGGAGGCCTATGGCTACACCTTC.

This clone was detected only a few times. The rearrangement links TRBV7-9 to TRBJ1-2; D ambiguous. This CDR3 is 14 amino acids long. Trimming took 1 base from V and 0 from J, leaving 6 bases between them. CDR1 is SEHNR and CDR2 is FQNEAQ in the germline V gene (reference sequence). CDR3 amino acids: CASSLDSTNYGYTF. The CDR3, as DNA: TGTGCCAGCAGCTTAGACAGTACTAACTATGGCTACACCTTC.

The CDR3 is CAWSVVGEQYF. The DNA for the CDR3 is TGTGCCTGGAGTGTGGTTGGCGAGCAGTACTTC. The rearrangement joins TRBV30 to TRBJ2-7, with D unclear. The CDR3 extends over 11 amino acids. Germline-derived CDR1 and CDR2 are GTSNPN and SVGIG (reference sequence). The V end lost 0 bases, the J end lost 6 bases, and 6 bases lay between the germline ends.

V and J are TRBV7-2 and TRBJ2-1; D unresolved. The germline V gene has CDR1 SGHTA and CDR2 FQGNSA. V lost 5 bases and J 10 bases, leaving 18 bases between the germline ends. The CDR3 covers 14 residues. Written as DNA, the CDR3 is TGTGCCAGCAGCCCCCCACCTAGGGCCCGGGAGCAGTTCTTC. Translating gives CASSPPPRAREQFF.

The chain employs TRBV5-1 and TRBJ2-6; no clear D. V was cut by 3 bases and J by 0 bases, with 13 bases left in between. The CDR3 totals 17 residues. Germline V gene data show CDR1 as SGHRS and CDR2 as YFSETQ. DNA of the CDR3: TGCGCCAGCAGCTCGCCAGGAAAAATCTCTGGGGCCAACGTCCTGACTTTC. This encodes CASSSPGKISGANVLTF. The complete variable domain, with remaining parts taken from reference TRBV5-1 and TRBJ2-6, reads KAGVTQTPRYLIKTRGQQVTLSCSPISGHRSVSWYQQTPGQGLQFLFEYFSETQRNKGNFPGRFSGRQFSNSRSEMNVSTLELGDSALYLCASSSPGKISGANVLTFGAGSRLTVL.

The chain employs TRBV30 and TRBJ1-5; the D gene is possibly TRBD1 (6 bases). The CDR3 contains 22 residues. V lost 1 base to trimming and J lost 4 bases, with 35 bases between them. The germline gives CDR1 GTSNPN, CDR2 SVGIG (reference sequence). CDR3 sequence: CAWSAFPYGDRRGMLRNQPQHF. The CDR3 coding sequence is TGTGCCTGGAGTGCGTTTCCATATGGAGACAGGCGAGGAATGTTGAGGAATCAGCCCCAGCATTTT.